These 13 T cell receptor beta chains came from one sample sequenced in a study of Ad26.COV2.S vaccination and SARS-CoV-2 variants. Sequencing used immunoSEQ multiplex PCR; TCRdb keeps in-frame clones, though not all of them. Seen here are some 320,000 clones, about 85% observed once, and the top ten hold under 2.5%. Treatment defined: roughly 19 received Ad26.COV2.S at low or high dose, single or two shots; 5 received placebo; per-sample allocation not given. It was on day 63 after the first vaccine or placebo injection that samples were taken. The specimen was peripheral blood, collected in a trial of Ad26.COV2.S vaccine versus placebo. These TCRs come from a person between 18 and 65 years old who received the Ad26.COV2.S COVID-19 vaccine or a placebo.

The chain employs TRBV5-6 and TRBJ1-3, with D possibly TRBD1 on 5 matching bases. The length of the CDR3 is 15 residues. The V end lost 4 bases, the J end lost 4 bases, and 15 bases lay between the germline ends. Germline assignment: CDR1 SGHDT and CDR2 YYEEEE. CDR3 sequence (DNA): TGTGCCAGCAGCCGGCGGGGACGGATCGGAAACACCATATATTTT. It encodes CASSRRGRIGNTIYF.

The rearrangement links TRBV19 to TRBJ2-2, with 9 bases aligning to TRBD1. This CDR3 spans 15 amino acids. V lost 6 bases and J lost 1; bases outside the gene matches: 3. Germline V gene sequence: CDR1 LNHDA, CDR2 SQIVND (reference sequence). The CDR3: CASSGQGKNTGELFF. The CDR3 coding sequence is TGTGCCAGTAGCGGACAGGGGAAGAACACCGGGGAGCTGTTTTTT.

The rearrangement uses TRBV9 and TRBJ1-2; D is uncertain. Trimming removed 0 bases from V and 4 bases from J, with 7 bases in between. The CDR3 has 13 residues. Per germline, CDR1 SGDLS and CDR2 YYNGEE. Here the CDR3 DNA reads TGTGCCAGCAGCGTAGATAACATCTATGGCTACACCTTC. Amino acid sequence: CASSVDNIYGYTF.

The CDR3 coding sequence is TGTGCCAGTAGTCCGACAGGCGCAGCCTACGAGCAGTACTTC. Its translation is CASSPTGAAYEQYF. V and J are TRBV19 and TRBJ2-7; D may be TRBD1 (6 bases). The V end was cut by 5 bases, the J end by 2 bases, with 13 bases between. The germline gives CDR1 LNHDA, CDR2 SQIVND (reference sequence). This CDR3 is built from 14 residues. The entire variable domain, with the rest obtained from reference TRBV19 and TRBJ2-7, is as follows: DGGITQSPKYLFRKEGQNVTLSCEQNLNHDAMYWYRQDPGQGLRLIYYSQIVNDFQKGDIAEGYSVSREKKESFPLTVTSAQKNPTAFYLCASSPTGAAYEQYFGPGTRLTVT.

V usage is TRBV27 and J usage is TRBJ2-7; tentative D call: TRBD1 (6 bases). V was clipped by 4 bases and J by 3 bases, with 16 bases between them. This CDR3 contains 15 residues. Germline values: CDR1 MNHEY, CDR2 SMNVEV (reference sequence). CDR3 DNA sequence: TGTGCCAGCAGTTACCAACAGGGAGCCCTCTACGAGCAGTACTTC. Protein product: CASSYQQGALYEQYF.

The chain uses TRBV7-8 and TRBJ1-2; D not certain. Germline V gives CDR1 SGHVS, CDR2 FQNEAQ. The CDR3 runs to 17 residues. V lost 1 base, J lost 0 bases, and 15 bases lay in between. The CDR3 spells CASSLEWGISANYGYTF. The CDR3 DNA sequence: TGTGCCAGCAGCTTAGAGTGGGGAATTTCAGCTAACTATGGCTACACCTTC. Together with reference TRBV7-8 and TRBJ1-2, the CDR3 gives the full variable domain: GAGVSQSPRYKVAKRGQDVALRCDPISGHVSLFWYQQALGQGPEFLTYFQNEAQLDKSGLPSDRFFAERPEGSVSTLKIQRTQQEDSAVYLCASSLEWGISANYGYTFGSGTRLTVV.

The chain employs TRBV6-6 and TRBJ2-3; 11 positions agree with TRBD2. Germline loops: CDR1 MNHNY, CDR2 SVGAGI (reference sequence). Germline trimming cut 5 bases from V and 2 bases from J; bases unmatched to any gene: 6. CDR3 length: 16 amino acids. The CDR3 region is CASSIGTSGATDTQYF. CDR3 coding DNA: TGTGCCAGCAGTATAGGGACTAGCGGAGCCACAGATACGCAGTATTTT.

This rearrangement joins TRBV29-1 to TRBJ2-7, with no clear D. This CDR3 has 10 amino acids. Germline loops: CDR1 SQVTM, CDR2 ANQGSEA. V was pared by 6 bases and J by 7 bases, with 10 bases between. The DNA for the CDR3 is TGCAGCGTGAAGGGCCCAGAGCAGTACTTC. It translates to CSVKGPEQYF.

The CDR3 DNA is TGTGCCACCTTTCGGACGGGCTATGGCTACACCTTC. Its protein is CATFRTGYGYTF. The chain recombines TRBV24-1 with TRBJ1-2; no clear D gene. Germline V gene lookup returns CDR1 KGHDR and CDR2 SFDVKD. The V gene lost 9 bases and the J gene lost 4 bases, with 11 bases spanning the gap. The CDR3 has 12 residues.

The gene calls are TRBV11-3 and TRBJ1-2; D is unclear. Between the trimmed V and J ends, which lost 0 bases and 3 bases, there was a span of 8 bases. The CDR3 contains 14 residues. CDR1 is SGHNT and CDR2 is YENEEA in the germline V gene. For the CDR3, the DNA is TGTGCCAGCAGCTTAGAAAATCTTGACTATGGCTACACCTTC. Its translation: CASSLENLDYGYTF.

This chain links TRBV9 with TRBJ2-1, with 12 nucleotides matching TRBD2. Per the germline V gene, CDR1 is SGDLS and CDR2 is YYNGEE. The CDR3 is 19 amino acids. V dropped 5 bases and J dropped 0; count of bases not matched to a gene: 12. The CDR3 region has the DNA TGTGCCAGCAGTAAAACCGGGACTAGCGGGTTAAGCTCCTACAATGAGCAGTTCTTC. Translated: CASSKTGTSGLSSYNEQFF.

The chain uses TRBV6-5 and TRBJ1-2; D is undetermined. Germline CDR1 is MNHEY and CDR2 is SVGAGI. This CDR3 comprises 12 residues. The CDR3 DNA reads TGTGTCGAAGGACGGGTCACTTCTGGCTACACCTTC. Its translation is CVEGRVTSGYTF.

V usage is TRBV4-2 and J usage is TRBJ2-3; no clear D gene. The CDR3 spans 11 residues. V lost 0 bases to trimming and J lost 8 bases, with 3 bases between them. The germline gives CDR1 LGHNA, CDR2 YNFKEQ. The CDR3 here is CASSQDLTQYF. CDR3 nucleotide sequence: TGTGCCAGCAGCCAAGATCTTACGCAGTATTTT.